The 26 T cell receptor beta chains below come from one sample, sequenced in a study of OX40 agonist ivuxolimab in advanced cancers. Assay: immunoSEQ multiplex PCR; the TCRdb copy retains only in-frame clones and omits some. The data contain about 26,000 clones, around 75% of them singletons. Sequenced material: CD4+ or CD8+ T cells sorted from blood, taken in a trial of the OX40 agonist ivuxolimab. The receptors stem from an adult with an advanced solid tumor such as melanoma, head and neck, liver or kidney cancer.

In DNA form, the CDR3 reads TGCAGCGCCGGACACATGAACACTGAAGCTTTCTTT. Its protein product is CSAGHMNTEAFF. V and J are TRBV29-1 and TRBJ1-1; weak D call: TRBD1 (5 bases). The V gene's germline CDR1 is SQVTM and CDR2 ANQGSEA. V lost 7 bases to trimming and J lost 0 bases, with 9 bases between them. The CDR3 loop spans 12 amino acids.

The chain links TRBV11-2 to TRBJ1-2, with D hard to call. Germline values: CDR1 SGHAT, CDR2 FQNNGV. The germline V and J ends were trimmed by 4 bases and 2 bases, with 14 bases remaining between them. The CDR3 runs 15 residues. The CDR3 protein is CASSSLVNNNYGYTF. In nucleotides, the CDR3 is TGTGCCAGCAGCTCCCTGGTGAATAACAACTATGGCTACACCTTC.

V gene TRBV30 combines with J gene TRBJ1-5; TRBD1 agrees at 7 bases. The CDR3 contains 15 residues. Germline trimming cut 3 bases from V and 0 bases from J; bases unmatched to any gene: 5. Germline CDR1 GTSNPN, CDR2 SVGIG (reference sequence). The CDR3 DNA reads as TGTGCCTGGAGCTTCGACAGGGATAGCAATCAGCCCCAGCATTTT. It encodes CAWSFDRDSNQPQHF. The full variable domain, with the rest looked up from reference TRBV30 and TRBJ1-5, is SQTIHQWPATLVQPVGSPLSLECTVEGTSNPNLYWYRQAAGRGLQLLFYSVGIGQISSEVPQNLSASRPQDRQFILSSKKLLLSDSGFYLCAWSFDRDSNQPQHFGDGTRLSIL.

This chain links TRBV5-1 with TRBJ2-2; D is unresolved. Germline CDR1 reads SGHRS; CDR2 reads YFSETQ. Between the trimmed V and J ends, which lost 0 bases and 0 bases, there was a span of 3 bases. The CDR3 has 14 residues. This CDR3 is CASSLDPNTGELFF. The DNA of the CDR3 is TGCGCCAGCAGCTTGGACCCGAACACCGGGGAGCTGTTTTTT. The variable domain in full, completed from reference TRBV5-1 and TRBJ2-2, reads KAGVTQTPRYLIKTRGQQVTLSCSPISGHRSVSWYQQTPGQGLQFLFEYFSETQRNKGNFPGRFSGRQFSNSRSEMNVSTLELGDSALYLCASSLDPNTGELFFGEGSRLTVL.

The chain couples TRBV6-1 to TRBJ1-5; D is unclear. The CDR3 length is 11 residues. Germline CDR1 and CDR2: MNHNS and SASEGT. The germline V and J ends were trimmed by 5 bases and 6 bases, with 5 bases remaining between them. Written as DNA, the CDR3 is TGTGCCAGCAGTCAAGGTCAGCCCCAGCATTTT. This translates into CASSQGQPQHF.

Note on this clone: A read error may account for a junction end that differs from germline. V and J are TRBV7-2 and TRBJ2-7; 11 bases agree with TRBD1. There are 16 residues in the CDR3. Germline values: CDR1 SGHTA, CDR2 FQGNSA. The CDR3 nucleotides are TGTGCCAGCAGCTTCACCCGGACAGGGGGCTCCGACGAGCAGTACTTC. This sequence encodes CASSFTRTGGSDEQYF.

V and J are TRBV6-1 and TRBJ1-1; D uncertain. The germline gives CDR1 MNHNS, CDR2 SASEGT. The CDR3 consists of 13 residues. Trimming cost V 8 bases and J 1 base, with 11 bases left between them. Written as DNA, the CDR3 is TGTGCCAGCCTCTTCCGAGAGAACACTGAAGCTTTCTTT. Amino acids: CASLFRENTEAFF.

The rearrangement joins TRBV6-5 to TRBJ2-2; D gene uncertain. This CDR3 is built from 16 residues. Germline-derived CDR1 and CDR2 are MNHEY and SVGAGI. Trimming removed 0 bases at V and 2 bases at J, with 10 bases between. This CDR3 reads CASSYSLFSNTGELFF. The CDR3 DNA sequence: TGTGCCAGCAGTTACTCGCTATTTTCCAACACCGGGGAGCTGTTTTTT.

The chain employs TRBV5-4 and TRBJ2-3; 9 nucleotides agree with TRBD2. CDR1 is SGHNT and CDR2 is YYREEE in the germline V gene (reference sequence). This CDR3 contains 16 residues. V was clipped by 3 bases and J by 6 bases; unmatched bases: 11. In DNA form, the CDR3 reads TGTGCCAGCAGCTCAGGGATGCGGGGGGGCCGGGATACGCAGTATTTT. Amino acids: CASSSGMRGGRDTQYF.

The gene calls are TRBV7-2 and TRBJ2-3; 7 bases align to TRBD2. Trimming took 5 bases from V and 5 from J; bases not matched to a gene: 10. CDR1 and CDR2 (germline): SGHTA, FQGNSA. The CDR3 totals 15 residues. Written as DNA, the CDR3 is TGTGCCAGCAGCCCCCCGCAGGGAGGGATAGATACGCAGTATTTT. Its protein product is CASSPPQGGIDTQYF.

The chain joins TRBV21-1 to TRBJ2-7; the table's D call of TRBD1 was not tested on the DNA. TRBV21-1 is designated a pseudogene. This CDR3 contains 13 residues. The CDR3 sequence: CASLQGPTYEQYF. CDR3 DNA sequence: TGTGCCAGCTTACAGGGGCCTACCTACGAGCAGTACTTC.

This chain joins TRBV9 and TRBJ1-4; 9 bases fit TRBD1. The V and J ends lost 4 bases and 7 bases, in that order; junction bases with no gene match: 14. The germline CDR1 and CDR2 sequences are SGDLS and YYNGEE. The CDR3 runs to 17 residues. The CDR3, as DNA: TGTGCCAGCAGCTTAACAGGGGGCACGACGGTGGGTGAAAAACTGTTTTTT. It translates to CASSLTGGTTVGEKLFF.

The V and J genes are TRBV12-5 and TRBJ1-2; no clear D. The CDR3 contains 14 residues. Between the trimmed V and J ends, which lost 7 bases and 1 base, there was a span of 13 bases. Per germline, CDR1 LGHNT and CDR2 FRNRAP. DNA of the CDR3: TGTGCTAGTGCCTTTAGTGAGTTTAACTATGGCTACACCTTC. It yields the protein CASAFSEFNYGYTF.

The chain recombines TRBV9 with TRBJ2-3; 9 positions match TRBD2. V shed 4 bases, J shed 3 bases, and the junction held 12 bases outside the gene matches. CDR1 SGDLS and CDR2 YYNGEE come from the germline V gene. This CDR3 has 17 residues. CDR3 loop: CASSFWRGGENTDTQYF. The CDR3 DNA reads as TGTGCCAGCAGCTTCTGGCGGGGGGGCGAGAATACAGATACGCAGTATTTT.

V gene TRBV11-2 combines with J gene TRBJ2-7, with TRBD1 matching 8 bases. Germline-derived CDR1 and CDR2 are SGHAT and FQNNGV. The CDR3 has 13 amino acids. The ends lost 8 bases at V and 3 bases at J; junction bases unmatched: 6. CDR3 nucleotide sequence: TGTGCCAGCGGCGGACAGGGTGGCTACGAGCAGTACTTC. Encoded protein: CASGGQGGYEQYF.

This clone was picked up one time. The chain joins TRBV12-5 to TRBJ2-3, with 8 bases identical to TRBD2. CDR3 length equals 15 residues. V shed 7 bases and J 5 bases; nucleotides not matched to a gene: 11. Germline assignment: CDR1 LGHNT and CDR2 FRNRAP. CDR3 amino acids: CASVPIAGGGDTQYF. CDR3 nucleotide sequence: TGTGCTAGTGTTCCCATTGCGGGGGGAGGAGATACGCAGTATTTT. The full variable domain, completed using reference TRBV12-5 and TRBJ2-3, is DARVTQTPRHKVTEMGQEVTMRCQPILGHNTVFWYRQTMMQGLELLAYFRNRAPLDDSGMPKDRFSAEMPDATLATLKIQPSEPRDSAVYFCASVPIAGGGDTQYFGPGTRLTVL.

The V gene is TRBV4-2, the J gene TRBJ1-5, with no clear D. V was clipped by 6 bases and J by 3 bases, with 12 bases between them. The V gene's germline CDR1 is LGHNA and CDR2 YNFKEQ. This CDR3 has 14 amino acids. CDR3 amino acids: CASSPPGINQPQHF. In nucleotides, the CDR3 is TGTGCCAGCAGTCCCCCGGGGATCAATCAGCCCCAGCATTTT.

The genes are TRBV19 and TRBJ1-2; unclear D gene. Germline lookup yields CDR1 LNHDA and CDR2 SQIVND (reference sequence). V was pared by 0 bases and J by 4 bases, with 15 bases between. This CDR3 spans 16 amino acids. CDR3 bases: TGTGCCAGTAGTATAGATGCGGCAGGACGAATCTATGGCTACACCTTC. It codes for CASSIDAAGRIYGYTF.

This clone was seen more than once but under ten times. The chain recombines TRBV4-1 with TRBJ1-5; no clear D. CDR1 and CDR2 (germline): MGHRA, YSYEKL. V lost 4 bases and J 1 base, leaving 11 bases between the germline ends. The CDR3 extends over 15 amino acids. CDR3 DNA: TGCGCCAGCAGCCTAAATTCCCTGAGCAATCAGCCCCAGCATTTT. Amino acid sequence: CASSLNSLSNQPQHF.

The chain has TRBV6-1 and TRBJ2-3; D gene uncertain. The CDR3 spans 12 residues. The V gene lost 5 bases and the J gene lost 5 bases, with 8 bases spanning the gap. Germline CDR1 reads MNHNS; CDR2 reads SASEGT. This CDR3 reads CASSPKGDTQYF. CDR3 DNA: TGTGCCAGCAGTCCAAAGGGAGATACGCAGTATTTT.

The chain joins TRBV6-1 to TRBJ1-4; TRBD1 might be the D (6 bases). Germline V CDR1 and CDR2: MNHNS, SASEGT. Trimming removed 6 bases at V and 5 bases at J, with 16 bases between. The CDR3 length is 15 residues. The CDR3 DNA follows: TGTGCCAGCAGCGGATTGTCGGGGGCCAATGAAAAACTGTTTTTT. Residues: CASSGLSGANEKLFF.

This clone has just a few counts. V is TRBV7-9 and J is TRBJ2-1; D tentatively fits TRBD1 or TRBD2 (5 bases each). The ends were cut back, 1 base at V and 5 bases at J, with 18 bases in the middle. Germline lookup yields CDR1 SEHNR and CDR2 FQNEAQ (reference sequence). This CDR3 is built from 17 residues. This CDR3 is CASSLDLSGPLNNEQFF. The CDR3 DNA reads as TGTGCCAGCAGCTTAGATTTGTCGGGACCCCTTAACAATGAGCAGTTCTTC.

The V gene is TRBV18, the J gene TRBJ1-1; D is unresolved. Germline loops: CDR1 KGHSH, CDR2 LQKENI. This CDR3 has 14 amino acids. V shed 4 bases and J shed 6 bases, with 15 bases lying between them. CDR3 nucleotide sequence: TGTGCCAGCTCACAAACGCTGGCATTCGCTGAAGCTTTCTTT. This codes for CASSQTLAFAEAFF.

The sample holds a few counts of this clone. The V gene is TRBV6-1, the J gene TRBJ1-1, with TRBD1 as a possible D gene (5 bases). The germline gives CDR1 MNHNS, CDR2 SASEGT. V gave up 3 bases and J gave up 1 base, with 6 bases separating them. The CDR3 extends over 13 amino acids. In DNA form, the CDR3 reads TGTGCCAGCAGTGAGAGGGGGAACACTGAAGCTTTCTTT. The encoded protein is CASSERGNTEAFF.

This chain connects TRBV6-5 to TRBJ1-5; TRBD1 agrees at 7 bases. CDR1 and CDR2 from the germline V gene are MNHEY and SVGAGI. The CDR3 length is 14 residues. V dropped 2 bases and J dropped 2; count of bases not matched to a gene: 0. In nucleotides, the CDR3 is TGTGCCAGCAGTTACGGACAGGGCAATCAGCCCCAGCATTTT. Encoded protein: CASSYGQGNQPQHF.

This clone appeared a few times. This chain connects TRBV11-3 to TRBJ2-3; 8 positions agree with TRBD2. The CDR3 is made up of 16 amino acids. V was clipped by 5 bases and J by 0 bases; unmatched bases: 7. The germline V gene encodes CDR1 SGHNT and CDR2 YENEEA. The CDR3 DNA follows: TGTGCCAGCAGCCCTGGCGCGGGGGGAAGCACAGATACGCAGTATTTT. Translated, it gives CASSPGAGGSTDTQYF. Full variable domain (remainder filled in from reference TRBV11-3 and TRBJ2-3): EAGVVQSPRYKIIEKKQPVAFWCNPISGHNTLYWYLQNLGQGPELLIRYENEEAVDDSQLPKDRFSAERLKGVDSTLKIQPAELGDSAVYLCASSPGAGGSTDTQYFGPGTRLTVL.